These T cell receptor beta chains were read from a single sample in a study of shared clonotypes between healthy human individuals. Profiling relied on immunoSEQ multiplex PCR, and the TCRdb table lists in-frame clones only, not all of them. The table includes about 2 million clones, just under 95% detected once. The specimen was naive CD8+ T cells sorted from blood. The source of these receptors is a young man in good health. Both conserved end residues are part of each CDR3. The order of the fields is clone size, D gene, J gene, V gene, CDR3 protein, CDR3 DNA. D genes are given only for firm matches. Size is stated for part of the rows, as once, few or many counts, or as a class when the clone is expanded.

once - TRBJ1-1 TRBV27 CASSPPGGPTEAFF TGTGCCAGCAGTCCCCCCGGGGGTCCCACTGAAGCTTTCTTT
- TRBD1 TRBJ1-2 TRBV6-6 CASSFEQGPSYGYTF TGTGCCAGCAGTTTCGAACAGGGGCCCAGCTATGGCTACACCTTC
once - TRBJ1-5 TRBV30 CAWSVAGDQPQHF TGTGCCTGGAGTGTAGCGGGGGATCAGCCCCAGCACTTT
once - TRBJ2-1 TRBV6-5 CASSSSSYNEQFF TGTGCCAGCAGTTCTAGTTCGTACAATGAGCAGTTCTTC
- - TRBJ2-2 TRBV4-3 CASSQPYPGELFF TGCGCCAGCAGCCAACCATACCCTGGGGAGCTGTTTTTT
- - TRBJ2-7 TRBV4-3 CASSQEQGYEQYF TGCGCCAGCAGCCAAGAACAGGGATACGAGCAGTACTTC
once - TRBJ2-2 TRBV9 CASSVWGAGELFF TGTGCCAGCAGCGTATGGGGAGCCGGGGAGCTGTTTTTT
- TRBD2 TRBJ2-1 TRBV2 CASSHQLAGTYNEQFF TGTGCCAGCAGCCACCAACTAGCGGGAACCTACAATGAGCAGTTCTTC
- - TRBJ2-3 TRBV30 CAWTIEWGDTQYF TGTGCCTGGACGATTGAGTGGGGGGATACGCAGTATTTT
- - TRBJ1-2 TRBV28 CASSFGRGGYGYTF TGTGCCAGCAGTTTTGGCAGGGGTGGCTATGGCTACACCTTC
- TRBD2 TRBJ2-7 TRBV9 CASSPGGDEYEQYF TGTGCCAGCAGCCCTGGGGGGGATGAGTACGAGCAGTACTTC
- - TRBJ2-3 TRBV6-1 CASSPGGDGHF TGTGCCAGCAGCCCAGGTGGGGACGGGCATTTT
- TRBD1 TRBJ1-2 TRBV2 CASSDFLGTGYGYTF TGTGCCAGCAGTGACTTCTTGGGGACAGGCTATGGCTACACCTTC
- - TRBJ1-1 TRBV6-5 CASSYSGVMNTEAFF TGTGCCAGCAGTTACTCAGGGGTCATGAACACTGAAGCTTTCTTT
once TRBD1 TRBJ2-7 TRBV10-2 CATSWDRGYEQYF TGCGCCACCTCGTGGGACAGGGGCTACGAGCAGTACTTC
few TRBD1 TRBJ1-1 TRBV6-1 CASSEALGKAGTGNTEAFF TGTGCCAGCAGTGAAGCGCTGGGTAAGGCCGGGACAGGGAACACTGAAGCTTTCTTT
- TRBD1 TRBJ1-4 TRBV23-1 CASSQRKHQPGQGVSMSEKLFF TGCGCCAGCAGTCAACGAAAACATCAACCGGGACAGGGAGTAAGTATGAGTGAAAAACTGTTTTTT
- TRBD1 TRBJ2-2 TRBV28 CASSLYWDRETGELFF TGTGCCAGCAGTTTATACTGGGACAGAGAAACCGGGGAGCTGTTTTTT
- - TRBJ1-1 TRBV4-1 CASSQDNGWGGTEAFF TGCGCCAGCAGCCAAGATAACGGCTGGGGCGGCACTGAAGCTTTCTTT
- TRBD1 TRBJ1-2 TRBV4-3 CASSQTVTGDYGYTF TGCGCCAGCAGCCAGACCGTTACAGGGGACTATGGCTACACCTTC
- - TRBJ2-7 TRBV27 CASSLIPSYEQYF TGTGCCAGCAGTTTAATACCCAGCTACGAGCAGTACTTC
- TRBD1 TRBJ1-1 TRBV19 CASTYGQGAVTEAFF TGTGCCAGTACTTACGGACAGGGGGCAGTTACTGAAGCTTTCTTT
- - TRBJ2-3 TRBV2 CASSDLDTDTQYF TGTGCCAGCAGTGATCTAGACACAGATACGCAGTATTTT
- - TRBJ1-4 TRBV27 CASSLRSQDEKLFF TGTGCCAGCAGTTTAAGGTCTCAGGATGAAAAACTGTTTTTT
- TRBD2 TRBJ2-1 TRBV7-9 CASSLVRLAGAEQFF TGTGCCAGCAGCTTAGTCAGACTAGCGGGGGCCGAGCAGTTCTTC
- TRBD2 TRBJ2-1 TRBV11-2 CASSLVTSGGAIYNEQFF TGTGCCAGCAGCTTAGTAACTAGCGGGGGGGCTATTTACAATGAGCAGTTCTTC
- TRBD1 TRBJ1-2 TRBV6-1 CASTSDRDPYGYTF TGTGCCAGCACCAGCGACAGGGACCCCTATGGCTACACCTTC
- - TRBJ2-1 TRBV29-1 CSVVQYNEQFF TGCAGCGTAGTACAGTACAATGAGCAGTTCTTC
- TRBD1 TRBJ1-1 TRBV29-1 CSAGGDGAFF TGCAGCGCAGGGGGGGATGGGGCTTTCTTT
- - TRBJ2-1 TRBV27 CASSTWGSADNEQFF TGTGCCAGCAGCACCTGGGGTAGCGCCGACAATGAGCAGTTCTTC
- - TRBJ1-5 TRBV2 CASWGLSGQPQHF TGTGCCAGCTGGGGGCTGTCAGGTCAGCCCCAGCATTTT
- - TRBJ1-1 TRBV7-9 CASSLWQGGTNTEAFF TGTGCCAGCAGCTTATGGCAGGGTGGGACGAACACTGAAGCTTTCTTT
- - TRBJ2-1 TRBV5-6 CASSLLPYNEQFF TGTGCCAGCAGCTTGTTACCTTACAATGAGCAGTTCTTC
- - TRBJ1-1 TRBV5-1 CASSLGFITGLNTEAFF TGCGCCAGCAGCTTGGGCTTTATAACAGGCCTGAACACTGAAGCTTTCTTT
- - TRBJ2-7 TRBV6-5 CASSYSAHLASYEQYF TGTGCCAGCAGTTACTCGGCACATCTGGCCTCCTACGAGCAGTACTTC
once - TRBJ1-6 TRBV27 CASSFRTYNSPLHF TGTGCCAGCAGTTTTCGCACATATAATTCACCCCTCCACTTT
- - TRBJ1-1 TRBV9 CASSVDRFTEAFF TGTGCCAGCAGCGTAGACAGGTTCACTGAAGCTTTCTTT
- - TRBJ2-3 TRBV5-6 CASSGGFLAFGTDTQYF TGTGCCAGCAGCGGGGGTTTTCTAGCGTTCGGTACAGATACGCAGTATTTT
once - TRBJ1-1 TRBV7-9 CASSSWSGGPEAFF TGTGCCAGCAGCTCCTGGTCGGGGGGCCCTGAAGCTTTCTTT
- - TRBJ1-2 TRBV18 CASSPDSGGRGYTF TGTGCCAGCTCCCCAGATAGTGGGGGCCGTGGCTACACCTTC
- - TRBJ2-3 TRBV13 CASSPTSWTDTQYF TGTGCCAGCAGTCCGACTAGTTGGACAGATACGCAGTATTTT